This TCR beta chain derives from a study of blood T cell repertoires in COVID-19. Study as a whole: Acute and convalescent COVID-19 specimens originated in the United States, Italy and Spain.

Trimming left V 1 base short and J 2 bases short, with 9 bases between. CDR3 length: 14 amino acids. Germline V gene lookup returns CDR1 LGHNA and CDR2 YSLEER. This clone was detected only a few times. Study processing details: It was from reference gene primer amplification that nucleated cell counts were estimated. The data were produced by immunoSEQ multiplex PCR, yet TCRdb's version contains in-frame clones alone and is incomplete. The V and J calls and the clone size are those of that table, but D and trimming were determined from the DNA. The repertoire holds 35,000 to 45,000 clones, 85% to 90% seen once, with roughly an eighth in the top ten.

The sequence was obtained from a human donor in a cohort sampled during active COVID-19. Sequences were obtained from peripheral blood. The rearrangement uses TRBV4-3 and TRBJ2-7, with D unclear. The CDR3, as DNA: TGCGCCAGCAGCCAAGGTCAGATGGCCTACGAGCAGTACTTC. Its translation is CASSQGQMAYEQYF.